What follows is one T cell receptor beta chain and its context. The sample belongs to a study of blood T cell repertoires in COVID-19. In the authors' workflow: It was from reference gene primer amplification that nucleated cell counts were estimated. Data came from immunoSEQ multiplex PCR; TCRdb stores just in-frame clones and leaves some out. V and J calls and clone size are those listed in that table; D and trimming were worked out from the DNA. The sample yields approximately 300,000 clones, around 87% seen once. Individuals aged about 18 to 95 years were recruited from roughly 23 US areas. Two negative PCRs, clearance, or symptom resolution had been documented for recovered Cohort 3 donors. Germline-derived CDR1 and CDR2 are SGHVS and FQNEAQ. CDR3 size: 14 residues. V gave up 4 bases and J gave up 6 bases, with 12 bases separating them.

The specimen sequenced was PBMCs or T cells enriched from blood (not recorded which). V gene TRBV7-8 combines with J gene TRBJ2-2; D is possibly TRBD1 (6 bases). The source is a young woman who had recovered from COVID-19. In DNA, the CDR3 is TGTGCCAGCAGCTCCTACAGGGTCGCCGGGGAGCTGTTTTTT. This encodes CASSSYRVAGELFF.